These 7 T cell receptor beta chains originate from one sample sequenced in a study of T cell responses to AZD1222 COVID-19 vaccine. TCRdb's copy holds only in-frame clones and misses some; the assay was immunoSEQ multiplex PCR. The sample includes approximately 130,000 clones, 90% to 95% of them seen just once. The source was peripheral blood, collected on day 0 of AZD1222 vaccination. Receptor source: an adult in good health.

The chain carries TRBV5-1 and TRBJ1-1; the match to TRBD1 covers 9 bases. In germline, CDR1 is SGHRS, CDR2 YFSETQ. This CDR3 contains 15 residues. Trimming took 4 bases from V and 4 from J; bases not matched to a gene: 8. In DNA, the CDR3 is TGCGCCAGCAGCCCCCTTGGACAGGGGATCACTGAAGCTTTCTTT. It encodes CASSPLGQGITEAFF.

CDR3 region: CASSPTVRFNSPLHF. In DNA, the CDR3 is TGTGCCAGCAGTCCGACGGTTCGCTTCAATTCACCCCTCCACTTT. The V gene is TRBV6-5, the J gene TRBJ1-6; D is undetermined. V gave up 5 bases and J gave up 7 bases, with 15 bases separating them. Germline CDR1 reads MNHEY; CDR2 reads SVGAGI. The CDR3 has 15 residues.

The J gene is TRBJ1-1, the V gene TRBV7-9; D gene unclear. The CDR3 is 11 residues long. Trimming removed 5 bases from V and 5 bases from J, with 6 bases in between. The germline V gene encodes CDR1 SEHNR and CDR2 FQNEAQ (reference sequence). The CDR3 bases are TGTGCCAGCAGCGGACCAACTGAAGCTTTCTTT. Protein product: CASSGPTEAFF. The full variable domain, in which reference TRBV7-9 and TRBJ1-1 provide the parts outside the CDR3, is DTGVSQNPRHKITKRGQNVTFRCDPISEHNRLYWYRQTLGQGPEFLTYFQNEAQLEKSRLLSDRFSAERPKGSFSTLEIQRTEQGDSAMYLCASSGPTEAFFGQGTRLTVV.

The rearrangement uses TRBV10-1 and TRBJ2-1; 8 bases align to TRBD1. CDR1 is WNHNN, CDR2 SYGVQD, per germline (reference sequence). With 6 bases clipped from V and 7 bases from J, the junction kept 11 bases outside the gene matches. The length of the CDR3 is 15 residues. The CDR3 nucleotides are TGCGCCAGCAGCCGGACAGGGCCCGGTAAGAATGAGCAGTTCTTC. This translates into CASSRTGPGKNEQFF.

The chain has TRBV27 and TRBJ2-7; D remains ambiguous. V shed 7 bases and J shed 4 bases, with 17 bases lying between them. CDR3 length: 14 residues. The germline CDR1 and CDR2 sequences are MNHEY and SMNVEV (reference sequence). CDR3: CASILTPGGYEQYF. The CDR3 DNA sequence: TGTGCCAGCATCTTAACCCCCGGCGGATACGAGCAGTACTTC.

The chain joins TRBV11-3 to TRBJ1-1; 8 bases align to TRBD1. The CDR3 has 14 amino acids. Germline V gene lookup returns CDR1 SGHNT and CDR2 YENEEA. V lost 5 bases to trimming and J lost 3 bases; unmatched junction nucleotides: 5. CDR3: CASSPPGQDTEAFF. CDR3 nucleotides: TGTGCCAGCAGCCCTCCGGGACAGGACACTGAAGCTTTCTTT.

The chain links TRBV11-2 to TRBJ1-3; TRBD1 agrees at 8 bases. Germline loops: CDR1 SGHAT, CDR2 FQNNGV. The CDR3 is 15 residues long. V was pared by 7 bases and J by 10 bases, with 15 bases of the junction left unmatched. In nucleotides, the CDR3 is TGTGCCAGCACCCTCGGACAGGGTCCTTGGGGAACCATATATTTT. Translated: CASTLGQGPWGTIYF.